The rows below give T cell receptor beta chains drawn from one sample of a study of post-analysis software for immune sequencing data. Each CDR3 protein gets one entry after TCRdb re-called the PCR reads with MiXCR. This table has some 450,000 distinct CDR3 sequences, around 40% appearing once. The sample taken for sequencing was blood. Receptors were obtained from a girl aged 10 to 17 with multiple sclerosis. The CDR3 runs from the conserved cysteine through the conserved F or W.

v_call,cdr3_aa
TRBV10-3,CAISDPRWGGEGYTF
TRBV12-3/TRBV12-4,CASSSTSGQETQYF
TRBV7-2,CASSSLAGAATNEKLFF
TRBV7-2,CASSLVYDTGELFF
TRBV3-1,CASSQLRSGLSYEQYF
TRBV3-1,CASSQTLRGGEYF
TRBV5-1,CASSYNYRDRGAYGQYF
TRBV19,CASSAGSPDTQYF
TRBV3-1,CASSPTSGSYEQYF
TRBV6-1,CASSEDYTDTQYF
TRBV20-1,CSASRANEQFF
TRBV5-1,CASSLRKGFGSGANVLTF
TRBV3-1,CASSQEWNQETQFF
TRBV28,CASSSRTGKSNQPQHF
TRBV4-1,CASSQGPGRLPDTQYF
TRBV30,CAWMGSGRTYEQFF
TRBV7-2,CASSLEGAYSYGYTF
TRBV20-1,CSASGTSGAYEQYF
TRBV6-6,CASRGTNQAGRETQYF
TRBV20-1,CRSGLAGGVTDTQYF
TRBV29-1,CSVGQGTSNHEQFF
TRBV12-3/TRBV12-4,CASSLLRGPDAQYF
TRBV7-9,CASSLAVERGVGFF
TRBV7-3,CASSFRSSTDTQYF
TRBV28,CASSAPEDSAYEQYF
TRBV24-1,CATSDPDTQYF
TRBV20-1,CSARYGGGNTEAFF
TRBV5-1,CASSLARTGTYEQYF
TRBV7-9,CASSLAEVTYEQYF
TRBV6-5,CASSTPGLAGDDEQFF
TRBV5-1,CASSLGMGYGYTF
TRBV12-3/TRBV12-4,CASSSYRGSNQPQHF
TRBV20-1,CSASSGVGTDEQFF
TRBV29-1,CSVRQGSGANVLTF
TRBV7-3,CASSAQTGGHYNEQFF
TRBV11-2,CASSSEREGTDTQYF
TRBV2,CASRDSNNEQFF
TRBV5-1,CASSLPQKGPEILTGELFF
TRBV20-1,CSARDLVGRGYEQYF
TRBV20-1,CSSTSGRAERNEQFF
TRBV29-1,CSVELRGGYTF
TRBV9,CASSGELSRGDAYNEQFF